This entry lists 4 T cell receptor beta chains sequenced from one sample in a study of T-cell memory formation after mild COVID-19. Using its own MiXCR run on the 5' RACE reads, TCRdb lists one record per CDR3 protein. Here the sample spans under 600,000 distinct CDR3 sequences, 20% to 25% being singletons. What was sequenced was PBMCs or a T cell subset sorted from them (not recorded which). Every receptor here comes from an adult woman who had mild COVID-19 (a few samples of this study predate the infection). Cell type and time point are not known.

This clonotype was detected only a few times. This chain uses TRBV7-9 with TRBJ1-5, with a weak D call TRBD1 (6 bases). The CDR3 is made up of 14 amino acids. Germline values: CDR1 SEHNR, CDR2 FQNEAQ (reference sequence). Trimming pared 5 bases from V and 1 base from J, leaving 9 bases between. The CDR3 DNA reads as TGTGCCAGCAGCGAGACAGGCAGCAATCAGCCCCAGCATTTT. Its protein product is CASSETGSNQPQHF.

This clonotype was detected a few times. This sequence joins TRBV6-5 and TRBJ2-7; D is possibly TRBD2 (6 bases). The germline V gene encodes CDR1 MNHEY and CDR2 SVGAGI. V gave up 0 bases and J gave up 0 bases, with 12 bases separating them. CDR3 size: 16 residues. This chain's CDR3 is CASSYSGLLSSYEQYF. For the CDR3, the DNA is TGTGCCAGCAGTTACTCGGGACTTCTAAGCTCCTACGAGCAGTACTTC.

The rearrangement links TRBV3-1 to TRBJ2-1, with a tentative D call TRBD2 (5 bases). Trimming stripped 4 bases from V and 4 bases from J, with 14 bases between. CDR1 is LGHDT, CDR2 YNNKEL, per germline (reference sequence). There are 15 residues in the CDR3. CDR3 nucleotides: TGTGCCAGCAGCCGGGGAAGCGGTCTTTACAATGAGCAGTTCTTC. Residues: CASSRGSGLYNEQFF.

This clonotype was seen only a few times. The chain uses TRBV19 and TRBJ2-3; possibly TRBD2 for D (6 bases). The CDR3 contains 15 residues. Germline lookup yields CDR1 LNHDA and CDR2 SQIVND (reference sequence). The V end was cut by 4 bases, the J end by 2 bases, with 13 bases between. CDR3 region: CASSKSRDFTDTQYF. CDR3 sequence (DNA): TGTGCCAGTAGTAAGAGTCGGGACTTCACAGATACGCAGTATTTT.